This T cell receptor (beta chain) is from a study of radiation and T cells in renal cell carcinoma. Study conclusions and caveats: Top tumor clonotypes rose in blood 2 weeks post-radiation, then contracted.

Per germline, CDR1 LNHDA and CDR2 SQIVND (reference sequence). Trimming left V 4 bases short and J 3 bases short, with 12 bases between. CDR3 length equals 14 residues. Regarding time point: blood 4 weeks post-SBRT, at nephrectomy. Treatment noted: 15 Gy SBRT to primary tumor, nephrectomy 4 weeks later. Nephrectomy followed 15 Gy stereotactic body radiation by 4 weeks. Serial blood draws occurred at baseline and 2 and 4 weeks post-SBRT. This renal cell carcinoma was of the clear cell type. Libraries were prepared by immunoSEQ multiplex PCR; TCRdb keeps only in-frame clonotypes and omits some of them. The table shows approximately 90,000 clones, with around 81% occurring only once. This clone was observed once. Its antigen remains unknown.

The clonotype was recovered from a man aged 50-59 years with renal cell carcinoma. The V and J genes are TRBV19 and TRBJ2-5, with D possibly TRBD1 on 6 matching bases. The material was blood, obtained from a patient whose treatment included radiotherapy and nephrectomy. In nucleotides, the CDR3 is TGTGCCAGTAGTACCCCAGGGGCAGAAGAGACCCAGTACTTC. Amino acid sequence: CASSTPGAEETQYF.